This T cell receptor beta chain appears in the sequencing data of a study of post-analysis software for immune sequencing data. In the study overall: Relapsing-remitting, secondary progressive and progressive-relapsing forms made up the multiple sclerosis disease courses. Study results and caveats: When patients were compared with controls, about 5 TRBV segments were more frequent, TRBV5-6, TRBV5-1 and TRBV20-1 among them.

The CDR3 is 16 residues long. The germline CDR1 and CDR2 sequences are WNHNN and SYGVQD (reference sequence). V gave up 2 bases and J gave up 2 bases; unmatched junction bases: 1. Incorporated into the TCR beta cDNA libraries were unique molecular identifiers, which served to reduce PCR and sequencing biases. TCRdb called the PCR reads again in MiXCR, with one record for every CDR3 protein. Of about 540,000 distinct CDR3 sequences in the sample, approximately 31% were seen once. A word on this clonotype: Its antigen is unknown.

Sequencing was performed on blood. The source of this sequence is a girl under 18 with multiple sclerosis. This chain joins TRBV10-1 and TRBJ2-3; TRBD2 agrees at 13 bases. The CDR3 DNA is TGCGCCAGCAGTGAGACTAGCGGGGGGGCCACAGATACGCAGTATTTT. This encodes CASSETSGGATDTQYF.